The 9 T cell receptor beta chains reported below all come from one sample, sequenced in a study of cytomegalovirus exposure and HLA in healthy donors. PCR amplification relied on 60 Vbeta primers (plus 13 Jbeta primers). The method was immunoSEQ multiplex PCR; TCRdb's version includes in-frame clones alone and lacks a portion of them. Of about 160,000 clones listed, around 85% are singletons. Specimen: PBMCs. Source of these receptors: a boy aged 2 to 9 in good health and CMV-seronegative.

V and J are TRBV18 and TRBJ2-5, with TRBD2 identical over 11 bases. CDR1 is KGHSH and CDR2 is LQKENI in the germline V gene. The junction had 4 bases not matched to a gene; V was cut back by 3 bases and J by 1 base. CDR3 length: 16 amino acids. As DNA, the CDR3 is TGTGCCAGCTCACCCACAACTAGCGGGGGCCAAGAGACCCAGTACTTC. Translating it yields CASSPTTSGGQETQYF.

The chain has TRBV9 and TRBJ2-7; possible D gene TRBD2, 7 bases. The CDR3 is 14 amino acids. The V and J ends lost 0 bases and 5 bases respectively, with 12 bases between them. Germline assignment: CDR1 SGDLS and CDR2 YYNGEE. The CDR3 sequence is CASSVGGGQNEQYF. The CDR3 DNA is TGTGCCAGCAGCGTAGGGGGGGGGCAGAACGAGCAGTACTTC. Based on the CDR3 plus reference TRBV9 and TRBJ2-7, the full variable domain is DSGVTQTPKHLITATGQRVTLRCSPRSGDLSVYWYQQSLDQGLQFLIQYYNGEERAKGNILERFSAQQFPDLHSELNLSSLELGDSALYFCASSVGGGQNEQYFGPGTRLTVT.

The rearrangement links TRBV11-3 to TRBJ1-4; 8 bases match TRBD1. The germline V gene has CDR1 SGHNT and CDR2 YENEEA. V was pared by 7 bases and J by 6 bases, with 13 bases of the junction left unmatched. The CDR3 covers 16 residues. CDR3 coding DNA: TGTGCCAGCAACCTACCGAACAGGGGGGGGGATGAAAAACTGTTTTTT. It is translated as CASNLPNRGGDEKLFF.

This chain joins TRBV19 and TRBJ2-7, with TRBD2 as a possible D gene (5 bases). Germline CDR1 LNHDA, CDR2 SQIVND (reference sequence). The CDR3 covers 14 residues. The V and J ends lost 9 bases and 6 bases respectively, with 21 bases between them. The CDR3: CASRGSRVSTEQYF. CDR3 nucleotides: TGTGCCAGCCGAGGGAGTAGAGTTAGTACCGAGCAGTACTTC.

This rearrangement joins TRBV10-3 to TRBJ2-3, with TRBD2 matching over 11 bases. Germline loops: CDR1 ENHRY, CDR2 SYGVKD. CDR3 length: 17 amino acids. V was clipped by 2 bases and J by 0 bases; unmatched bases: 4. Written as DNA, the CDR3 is TGTGCCATCAGTGAGCGGGTAGCGGGAGGGAGCACAGATACGCAGTATTTT. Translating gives CAISERVAGGSTDTQYF.

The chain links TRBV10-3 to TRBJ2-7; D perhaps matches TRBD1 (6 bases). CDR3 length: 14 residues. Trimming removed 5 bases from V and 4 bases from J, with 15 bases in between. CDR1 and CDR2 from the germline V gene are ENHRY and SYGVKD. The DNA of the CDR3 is TGTGCCATCAGTCCCGGGACACCAAGTTACGAGCAGTACGTC. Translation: CAISPGTPSYEQYV.

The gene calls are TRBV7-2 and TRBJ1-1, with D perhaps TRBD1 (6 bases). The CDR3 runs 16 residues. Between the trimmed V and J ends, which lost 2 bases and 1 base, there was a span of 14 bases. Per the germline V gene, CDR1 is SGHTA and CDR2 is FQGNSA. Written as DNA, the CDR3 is TGTGCCAGCAGCTTAAGGGGGATGATGGGGAACACTGAAGCTTTCTTT. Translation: CASSLRGMMGNTEAFF. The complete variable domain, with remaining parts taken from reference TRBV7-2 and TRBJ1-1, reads GAGVSQSPSNKVTEKGKDVELRCDPISGHTALYWYRQSLGQGLEFLIYFQGNSAPDKSGLPSDRFSAERTGGSVSTLTIQRTQQEDSAVYLCASSLRGMMGNTEAFFGQGTRLTVV.

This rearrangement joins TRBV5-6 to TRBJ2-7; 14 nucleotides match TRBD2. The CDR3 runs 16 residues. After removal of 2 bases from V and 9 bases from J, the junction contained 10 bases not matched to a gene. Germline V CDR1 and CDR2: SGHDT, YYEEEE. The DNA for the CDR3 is TGTGCCAGCAGCTTAGACACCGGGACTAGCGGGAGACGGCAGTACTTC. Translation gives CASSLDTGTSGRRQYF.

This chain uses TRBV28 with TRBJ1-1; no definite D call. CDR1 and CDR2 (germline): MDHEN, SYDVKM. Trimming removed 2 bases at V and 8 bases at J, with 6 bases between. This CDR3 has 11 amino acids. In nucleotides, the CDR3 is TGTGCCAGCAGTTTACCCTCCGAAGCTTTCTTT. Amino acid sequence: CASSLPSEAFF.